The present entry profiles one T cell receptor beta chain with its context. The sample comes from a study of blood T cell repertoires in COVID-19. Profiled with immunoSEQ multiplex PCR; TCRdb holds only in-frame clones, not every one. The sample has 220,000 or so clones; roughly nine tenths are singletons. This CDR3 contains 16 residues. Per germline, CDR1 MDHEN and CDR2 SYDVKM. The V end was cut by 6 bases, the J end by 8 bases, with 23 bases between. Sequencing used peripheral blood. This TCR came from a woman aged 45-60 years with COVID-19, enrolled during active disease. V gene TRBV28 combines with J gene TRBJ2-1; weak D call: TRBD2 (6 bases). The CDR3 protein is CASRTWGDPRQDEQFF. CDR3 in DNA: TGTGCCAGCAGAACATGGGGGGACCCCCGGCAGGATGAGCAGTTCTTC.